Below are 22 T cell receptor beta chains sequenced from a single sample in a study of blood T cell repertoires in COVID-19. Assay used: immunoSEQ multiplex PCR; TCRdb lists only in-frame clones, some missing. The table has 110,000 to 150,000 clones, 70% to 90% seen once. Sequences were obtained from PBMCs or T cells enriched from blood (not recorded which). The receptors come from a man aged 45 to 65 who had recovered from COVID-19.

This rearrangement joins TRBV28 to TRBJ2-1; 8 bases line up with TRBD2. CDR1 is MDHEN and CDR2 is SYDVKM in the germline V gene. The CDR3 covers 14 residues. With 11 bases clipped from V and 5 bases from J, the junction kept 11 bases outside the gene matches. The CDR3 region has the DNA TGTGCCGGGAAAACTAGCGGAGTCGACAATGAGCAGTTCTTC. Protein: CAGKTSGVDNEQFF.

This chain's CDR3 is CASSPRDRVRREQYV. Written as DNA, the CDR3 is TGTGCCAGCAGCCCCCGGGACAGGGTTCGACGCGAGCAGTACGTC. The rearrangement uses TRBV28 and TRBJ2-7, with 9 bases fitting TRBD1. The CDR3 consists of 15 residues. V trimming: 6 bases; J trimming: 6 bases; junction bases outside the gene matches: 12. CDR1 and CDR2 from the germline V gene are MDHEN and SYDVKM.

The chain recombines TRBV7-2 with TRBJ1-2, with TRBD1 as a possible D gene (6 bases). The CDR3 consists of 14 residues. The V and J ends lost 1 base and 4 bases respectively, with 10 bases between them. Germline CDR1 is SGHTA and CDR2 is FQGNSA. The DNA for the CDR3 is TGTGCCAGCAGCTTAGAGTCAGGGGTCTATGGCTACACCTTC. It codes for CASSLESGVYGYTF. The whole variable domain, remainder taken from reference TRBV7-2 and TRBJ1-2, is GAGVSQSPSNKVTEKGKDVELRCDPISGHTALYWYRQSLGQGLEFLIYFQGNSAPDKSGLPSDRFSAERTGGSVSTLTIQRTQQEDSAVYLCASSLESGVYGYTFGSGTRLTVV.

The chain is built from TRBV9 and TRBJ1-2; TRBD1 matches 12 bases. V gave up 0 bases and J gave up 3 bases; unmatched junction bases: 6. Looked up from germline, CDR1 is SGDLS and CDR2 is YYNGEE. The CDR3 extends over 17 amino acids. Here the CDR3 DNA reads TGTGCCAGCAGCGTAGGGAAGGGGGACAGGGGGCACTATGGCTACACCTTC. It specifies CASSVGKGDRGHYGYTF.

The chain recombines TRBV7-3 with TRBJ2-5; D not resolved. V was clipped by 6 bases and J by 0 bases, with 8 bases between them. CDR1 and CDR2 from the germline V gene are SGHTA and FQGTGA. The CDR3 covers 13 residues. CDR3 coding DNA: TGTGCCAGCAGTCGCAGAAACCAAGAGACCCAGTACTTC. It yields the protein CASSRRNQETQYF.

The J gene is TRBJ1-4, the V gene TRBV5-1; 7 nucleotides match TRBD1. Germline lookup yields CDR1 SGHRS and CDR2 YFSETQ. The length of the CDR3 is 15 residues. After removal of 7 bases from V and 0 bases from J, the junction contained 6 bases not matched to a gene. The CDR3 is CASSPQGATNEKLFF. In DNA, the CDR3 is TGCGCCAGCTCCCCCCAGGGGGCAACTAATGAAAAACTGTTTTTT.

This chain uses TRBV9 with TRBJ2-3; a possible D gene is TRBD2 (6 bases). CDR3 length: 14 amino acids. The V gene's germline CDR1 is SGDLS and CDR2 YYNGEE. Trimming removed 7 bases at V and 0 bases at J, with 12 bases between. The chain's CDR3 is CASGRDQSTDTQYF. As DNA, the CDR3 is TGTGCCAGCGGGCGGGACCAGAGCACAGATACGCAGTATTTT.

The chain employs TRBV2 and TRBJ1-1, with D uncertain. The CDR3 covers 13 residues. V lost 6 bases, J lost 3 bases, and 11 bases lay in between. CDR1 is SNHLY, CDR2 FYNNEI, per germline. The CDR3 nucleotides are TGTGCCAGCAGGACTTCGCCAGACACTGAAGCTTTCTTT. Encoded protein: CASRTSPDTEAFF.

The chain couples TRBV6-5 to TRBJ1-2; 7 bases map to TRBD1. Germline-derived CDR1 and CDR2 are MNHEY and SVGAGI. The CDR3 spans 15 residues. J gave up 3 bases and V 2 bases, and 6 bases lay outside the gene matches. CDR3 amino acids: CASSYLQGGYYGYTF. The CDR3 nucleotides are TGTGCCAGCAGTTACCTCCAGGGGGGATACTATGGCTACACCTTC.

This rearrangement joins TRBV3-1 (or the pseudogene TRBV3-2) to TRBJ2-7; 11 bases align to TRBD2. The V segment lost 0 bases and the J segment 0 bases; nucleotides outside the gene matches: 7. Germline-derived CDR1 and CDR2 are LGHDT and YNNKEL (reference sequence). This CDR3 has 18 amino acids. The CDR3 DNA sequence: TGTGCCAGCAGCCAAGACTTTTATAGCGGGAGGGACTCCTACGAGCAGTACTTC. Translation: CASSQDFYSGRDSYEQYF.

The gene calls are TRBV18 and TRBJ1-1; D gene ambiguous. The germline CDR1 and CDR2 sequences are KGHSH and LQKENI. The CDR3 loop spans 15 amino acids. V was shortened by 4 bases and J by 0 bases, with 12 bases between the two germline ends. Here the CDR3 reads CASSLHPPVNTEAFF. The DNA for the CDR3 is TGTGCCAGCTCACTCCACCCGCCGGTGAACACTGAAGCTTTCTTT.

The CDR3: CASSPTTGNKDNSPLHF. The DNA of the CDR3 is TGTGCCAGCAGCCCGACGACCGGGAATAAGGATAATTCACCCCTCCACTTT. The chain carries TRBV7-9 and TRBJ1-6; D ambiguous. Trimming left V 5 bases short and J 5 bases short, with 19 bases between. This CDR3 contains 17 residues. The germline V gene has CDR1 SEHNR and CDR2 FQNEAQ (reference sequence).

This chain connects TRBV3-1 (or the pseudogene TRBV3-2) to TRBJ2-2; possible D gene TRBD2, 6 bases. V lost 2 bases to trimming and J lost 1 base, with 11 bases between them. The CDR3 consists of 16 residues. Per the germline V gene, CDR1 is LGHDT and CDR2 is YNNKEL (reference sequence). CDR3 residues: CASSQWSSGNTGELFF. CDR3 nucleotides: TGTGCCAGCAGCCAATGGAGTAGCGGGAACACCGGGGAGCTGTTTTTT.

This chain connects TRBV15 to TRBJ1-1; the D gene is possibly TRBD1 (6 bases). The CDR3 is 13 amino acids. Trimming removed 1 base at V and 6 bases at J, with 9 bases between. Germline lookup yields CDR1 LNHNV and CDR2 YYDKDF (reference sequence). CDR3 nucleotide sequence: TGTGCCACCAGCAGAGTCGGGGGGCCTGAAGCTTTCTTT. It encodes CATSRVGGPEAFF.

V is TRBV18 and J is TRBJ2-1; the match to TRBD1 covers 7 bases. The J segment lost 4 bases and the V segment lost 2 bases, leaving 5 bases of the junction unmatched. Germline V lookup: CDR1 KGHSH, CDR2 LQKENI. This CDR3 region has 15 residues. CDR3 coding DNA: TGTGCCAGCTCACCAACAGGGGCTGAATACAATGAGCAGTTCTTC. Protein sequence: CASSPTGAEYNEQFF.

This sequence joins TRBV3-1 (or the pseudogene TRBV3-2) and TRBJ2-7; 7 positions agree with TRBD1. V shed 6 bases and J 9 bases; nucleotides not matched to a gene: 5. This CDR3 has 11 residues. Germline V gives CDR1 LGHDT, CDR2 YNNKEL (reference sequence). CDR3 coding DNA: TGTGCCAGCAGTGAGGGGGCAGGGCAGTACTTC. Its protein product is CASSEGAGQYF.

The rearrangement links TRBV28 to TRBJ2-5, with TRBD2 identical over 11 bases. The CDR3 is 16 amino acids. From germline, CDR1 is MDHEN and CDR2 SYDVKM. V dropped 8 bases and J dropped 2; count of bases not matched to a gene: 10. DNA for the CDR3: TGTGCCAGCGTAAATAGCGGGGGGGGGATTCAAGAGACCCAGTACTTC. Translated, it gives CASVNSGGGIQETQYF.

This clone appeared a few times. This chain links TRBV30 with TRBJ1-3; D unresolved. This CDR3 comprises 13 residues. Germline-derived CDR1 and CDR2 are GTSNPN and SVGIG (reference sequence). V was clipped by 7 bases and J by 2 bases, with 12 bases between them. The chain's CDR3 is CASRKGAGNTIYF. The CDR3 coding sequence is TGTGCCTCCAGGAAGGGAGCTGGAAACACCATATATTTT.

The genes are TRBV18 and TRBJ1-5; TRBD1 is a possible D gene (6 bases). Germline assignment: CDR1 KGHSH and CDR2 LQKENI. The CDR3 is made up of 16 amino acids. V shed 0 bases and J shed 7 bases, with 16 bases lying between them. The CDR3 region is CASSPPGRGGVQPQHF. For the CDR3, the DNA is TGTGCCAGCTCACCACCTGGCAGGGGTGGGGTACAGCCCCAGCATTTT.

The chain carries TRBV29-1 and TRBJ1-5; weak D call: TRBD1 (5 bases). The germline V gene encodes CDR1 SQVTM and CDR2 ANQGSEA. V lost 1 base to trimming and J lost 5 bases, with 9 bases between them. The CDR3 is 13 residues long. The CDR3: CSVEVGGDQPQHF. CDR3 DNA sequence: TGCAGCGTTGAAGTCGGGGGGGATCAGCCCCAGCATTTT.

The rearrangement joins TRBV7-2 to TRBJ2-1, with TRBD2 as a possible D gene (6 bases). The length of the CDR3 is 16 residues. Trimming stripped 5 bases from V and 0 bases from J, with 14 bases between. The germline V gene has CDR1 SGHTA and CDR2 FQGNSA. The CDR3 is CASSPGTFSSYNEQFF. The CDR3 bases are TGTGCCAGCAGCCCTGGGACTTTCAGCTCCTACAATGAGCAGTTCTTC.

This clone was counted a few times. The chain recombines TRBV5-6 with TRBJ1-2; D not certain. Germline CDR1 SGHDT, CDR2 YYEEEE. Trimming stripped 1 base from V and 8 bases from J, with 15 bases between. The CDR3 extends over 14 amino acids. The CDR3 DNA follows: TGTGCCAGCAGCTTGCGGTTCCGCAGGCAGGGCTACACCTTC. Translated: CASSLRFRRQGYTF.